This TCR beta chain is from a study of blood T cell repertoires in COVID-19. The repertoire was sequenced with immunoSEQ multiplex PCR; TCRdb's copy has only in-frame clones and lacks some. The sample contains roughly 150,000 clones, approximately 80% of which appear only once. This clone was counted once. The same CDR3 can be traced to other DNA sequences in this sample. Trimming removed 1 base at V and 7 bases at J, with 11 bases between. Germline lookup yields CDR1 SGHDN and CDR2 FVKESK. The CDR3 consists of 14 residues. The sample taken for sequencing was PBMCs or T cells enriched from blood (not recorded which). The genes are TRBV14 and TRBJ1-5, with D perhaps matching TRBD1 (5 bases). The TCR comes from a woman under 30 who had been exposed to COVID-19. The DNA of the CDR3 is TGTGCCAGCAGCCAAGGGGGGGTGGGACAGCCCCAGCATTTT. As protein: CASSQGGVGQPQHF. Based on the CDR3 plus reference TRBV14 and TRBJ1-5, the full variable domain is EAGVTQFPSHSVIEKGQTVTLRCDPISGHDNLYWYRRVMGKEIKFLLHFVKESKQDESGMPNNRFLAERTGGTYSTLKVQPAELEDSGVYFCASSQGGVGQPQHFGDGTRLSIL.